This T cell receptor (beta chain) was captured in a study of immune heterogeneity within non-small cell lung tumors (dated by TCRdb to the late 2010s). For the wider study: By histology, a handful of squamous cell carcinomas, about nine non-squamous carcinomas and 1 tumor not otherwise specified were included. The study combined whole-exome sequencing, RNA-seq and TCR beta repertoire sequencing of multiple spatially distinct regions from each NSCLC tumor to examine intratumoral immune heterogeneity. TCR repertoires were analyzed from fewer than 70 tumor loci of under 18 patients, whereas transcriptome data were available for only 40 or so loci from more than nine patients. Neoantigen binding to each patient's HLA alleles was predicted with netMHCpan-3.0 for mutant peptides of 8 to 11 amino acids.

Points on this clonotype: Its antigen is still unknown. A much larger clone differs from this one at a single base, so this may be a read error.

The TCR beta CDR3 region was amplified with a multiplex PCR system whose first round ran for approximately 10 cycles using 32 V-gene forward primers and 13 J-gene reverse primers. The first PCR round used a QIAGEN Multiplex PCR Kit, and the primer sequences were filed in Chinese patent CN105087789A. In a second PCR round, Illumina universal primers were added with the Phusion High-Fidelity PCR Kit. Sequencing of the TCR libraries was done on the Illumina HiSeq X Ten platform in paired-end mode with a 151 bp read length. The study's own analysis went as follows. Reads lacking multiplex PCR primers were removed with Cutadapt, read pairs were merged with PEAR, and CDR3 regions were called with MiXCR default settings. Repertoire diversity used Shannon entropy, and clonality was computed as one minus Shannon entropy divided by ln of productive unique sequence count. A clonotype counted as a dominant or high-frequency T-cell clone when its frequency was 0.5% or higher. The raw public data were reprocessed by TCRdb itself: fastp quality trimming at Q25, MiXCR clonotype calling, in-frame beta chains only. Each record represents a unique CDR3 protein, reported with the most common genes and DNA among its rows. TCRdb, not the authors, supplied the V and J calls. This sample lists roughly 14,000 distinct CDR3 sequences; approximately 30% were detected once. The ten largest make up approximately 4.1% of the sample.

The CDR3 measures 12 amino acids from cysteine to phenylalanine. CDR3 DNA is the only sequence kept; it has 36 bases, read in frame from the first base. Between the V and J ends, shortened by 3 bases and 8 bases respectively, the junction contains 10 bases. Study-wide conclusions, independent of this receptor: Individual patients mostly had different high-frequency TCR beta clonotypes. Within a given patient, the same dominant CDR3B clonotypes showed up repeatedly across loci, although different tumor locations also carried unique high-frequency clones. Local tumor mutational burden and local T-cell repertoire clonality had a statistically significant but moderate positive correlation (R about 0.3).

Genomic DNA extracted from bulk tumor tissue served as TCR template, with about 620 ng gDNA amplified per sample. During surgery, multiple biopsies were taken from each primary tumor, with sampling sites spaced as far apart as possible within the tumor mass. The study cohort was described as untreated and was composed of newly diagnosed NSCLC cases undergoing curative surgery. Donors were 15 newly diagnosed non-small cell lung cancer patients undergoing surgery with curative intent. The resected tumor masses were reviewed by two independent pathologists. Only DNA and RNA samples of high quality went on to sequencing.

Sequencing input: lung tumor tissue. The chain joins TRBV12-3 or TRBV12-4 to TRBJ1-2; there is no confident call for the D gene. This clonotype originated in a man aged 40-49 years with non-small cell lung cancer. The nucleotide sequence reads TGTGCCAGCAGTTTTATGACAAGCGGCTACACCTTC. Translation gives CASSFMTSGYTF.